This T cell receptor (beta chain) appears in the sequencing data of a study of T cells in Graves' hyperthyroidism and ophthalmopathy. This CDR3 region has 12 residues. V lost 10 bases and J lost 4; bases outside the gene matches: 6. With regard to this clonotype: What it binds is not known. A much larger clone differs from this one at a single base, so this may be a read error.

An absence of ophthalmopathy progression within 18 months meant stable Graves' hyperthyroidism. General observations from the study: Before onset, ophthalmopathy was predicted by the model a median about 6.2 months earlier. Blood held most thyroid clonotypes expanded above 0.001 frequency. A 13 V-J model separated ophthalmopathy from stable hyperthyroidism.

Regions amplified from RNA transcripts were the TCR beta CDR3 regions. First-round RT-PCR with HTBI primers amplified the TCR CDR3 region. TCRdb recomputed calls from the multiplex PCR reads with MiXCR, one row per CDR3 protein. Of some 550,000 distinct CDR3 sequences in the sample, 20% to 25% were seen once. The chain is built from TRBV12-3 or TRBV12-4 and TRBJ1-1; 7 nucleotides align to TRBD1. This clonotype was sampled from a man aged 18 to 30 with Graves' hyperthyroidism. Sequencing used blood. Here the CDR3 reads CATRGFGTEAFF. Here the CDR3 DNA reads TGTGCCACCAGGGGGTTTGGCACTGAAGCTTTCTTT.